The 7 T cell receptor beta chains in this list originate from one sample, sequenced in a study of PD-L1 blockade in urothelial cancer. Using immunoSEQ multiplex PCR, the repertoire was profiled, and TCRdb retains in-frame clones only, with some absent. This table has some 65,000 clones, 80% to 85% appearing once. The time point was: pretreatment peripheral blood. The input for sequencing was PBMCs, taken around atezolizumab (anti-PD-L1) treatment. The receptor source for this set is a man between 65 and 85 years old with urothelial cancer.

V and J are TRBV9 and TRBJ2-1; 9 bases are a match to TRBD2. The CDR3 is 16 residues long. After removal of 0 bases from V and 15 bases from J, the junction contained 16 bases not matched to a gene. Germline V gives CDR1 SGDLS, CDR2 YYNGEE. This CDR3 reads CASSVGSSGTQYPPFF. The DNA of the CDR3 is TGTGCCAGCAGCGTAGGGTCTAGCGGGACTCAGTACCCTCCGTTCTTC.

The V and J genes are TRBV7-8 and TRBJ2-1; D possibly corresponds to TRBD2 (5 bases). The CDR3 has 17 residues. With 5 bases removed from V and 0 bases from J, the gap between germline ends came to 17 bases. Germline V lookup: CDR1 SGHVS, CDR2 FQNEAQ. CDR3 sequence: CASSAPLAPSSYNEQFF. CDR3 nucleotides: TGTGCCAGCAGCGCACCTCTAGCACCGAGCTCCTACAATGAGCAGTTCTTC.

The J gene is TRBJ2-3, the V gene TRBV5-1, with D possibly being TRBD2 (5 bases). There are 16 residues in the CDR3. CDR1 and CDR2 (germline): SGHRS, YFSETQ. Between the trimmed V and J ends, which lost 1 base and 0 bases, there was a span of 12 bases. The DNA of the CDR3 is TGCGCCAGCAGCTTGACTGCTAGCAAGAGCACAGATACGCAGTATTTT. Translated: CASSLTASKSTDTQYF.

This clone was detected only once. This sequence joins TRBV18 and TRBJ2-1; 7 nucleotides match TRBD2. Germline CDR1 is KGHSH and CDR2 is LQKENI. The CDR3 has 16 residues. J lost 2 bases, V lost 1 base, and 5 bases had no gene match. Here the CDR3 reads CASSPQAGSAYNEQFF. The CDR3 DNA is TGTGCCAGCTCACCACAAGCGGGAAGCGCCTACAATGAGCAGTTCTTC.

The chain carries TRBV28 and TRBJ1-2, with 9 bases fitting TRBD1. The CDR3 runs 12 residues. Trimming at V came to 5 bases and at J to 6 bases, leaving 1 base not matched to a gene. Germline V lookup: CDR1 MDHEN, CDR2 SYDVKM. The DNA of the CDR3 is TGTGCCAGCAGTCGACAGGGGGATGGCTACACCTTC. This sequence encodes CASSRQGDGYTF.

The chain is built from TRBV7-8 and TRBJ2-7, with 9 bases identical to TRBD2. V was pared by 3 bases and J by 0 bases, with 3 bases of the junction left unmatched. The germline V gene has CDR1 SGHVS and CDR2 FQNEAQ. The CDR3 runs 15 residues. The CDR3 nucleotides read TGTGCCAGCAGCTTGGGCGGGAGGGTCTCCTACGAGCAGTACTTC. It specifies CASSLGGRVSYEQYF.

In DNA, the CDR3 is TGTGCCAGCAGCACAGGACGCCTAAATGAAAAACTGTTTTTT. It encodes CASSTGRLNEKLFF. V and J are TRBV5-4 and TRBJ1-4; D is possibly TRBD1 (5 bases). Trimming took off 4 bases at V and 5 bases at J, with 12 bases between the two ends. This CDR3 is 14 amino acids long. CDR1 and CDR2 (germline): SGHNT, YYREEE (reference sequence).